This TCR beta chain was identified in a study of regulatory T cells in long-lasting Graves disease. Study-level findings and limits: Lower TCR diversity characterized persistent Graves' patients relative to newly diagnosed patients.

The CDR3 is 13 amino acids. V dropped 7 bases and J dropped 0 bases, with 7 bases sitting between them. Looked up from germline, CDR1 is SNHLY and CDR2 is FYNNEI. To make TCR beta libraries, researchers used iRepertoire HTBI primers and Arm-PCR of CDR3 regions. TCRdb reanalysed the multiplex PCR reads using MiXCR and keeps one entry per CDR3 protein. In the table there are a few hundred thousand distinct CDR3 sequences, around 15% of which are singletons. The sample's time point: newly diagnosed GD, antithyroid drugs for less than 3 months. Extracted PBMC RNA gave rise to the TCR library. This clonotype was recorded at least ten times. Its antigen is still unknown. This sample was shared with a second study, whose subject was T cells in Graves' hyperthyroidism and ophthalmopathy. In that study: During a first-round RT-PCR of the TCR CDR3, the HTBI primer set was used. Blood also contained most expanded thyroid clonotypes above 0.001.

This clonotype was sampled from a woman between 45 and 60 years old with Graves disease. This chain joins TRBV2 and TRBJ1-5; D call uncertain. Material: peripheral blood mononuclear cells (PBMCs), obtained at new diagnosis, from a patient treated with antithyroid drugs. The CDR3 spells CASTLSSNQPQHF. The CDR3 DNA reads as TGTGCCAGCACCCTAAGTAGCAATCAGCCCCAGCATTTT.